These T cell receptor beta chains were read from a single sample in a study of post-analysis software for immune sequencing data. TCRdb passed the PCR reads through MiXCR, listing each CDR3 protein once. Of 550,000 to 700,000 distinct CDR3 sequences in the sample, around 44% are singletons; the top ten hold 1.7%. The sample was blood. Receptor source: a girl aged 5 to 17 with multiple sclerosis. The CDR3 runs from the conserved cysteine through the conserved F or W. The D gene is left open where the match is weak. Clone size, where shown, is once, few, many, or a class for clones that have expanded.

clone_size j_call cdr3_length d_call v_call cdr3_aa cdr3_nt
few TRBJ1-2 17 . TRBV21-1 CASSKEASGKDDYGYTF TGTGCCAGCAGCAAAGAGGCATCAGGGAAGGATGACTATGGCTACACCTTC
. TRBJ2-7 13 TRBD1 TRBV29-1 CSVVGTGGLEQYF TGCAGCGTTGTAGGGACAGGGGGCCTCGAGCAGTACTTC
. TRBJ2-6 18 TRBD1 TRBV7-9 CASSRGQGITSGANVLTF TGTGCCAGCAGCCGAGGACAGGGGATTACCTCTGGGGCCAACGTCCTGACTTTC
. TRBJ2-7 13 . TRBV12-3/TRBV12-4 CASSLREPNEQYF TGTGCCAGCAGTCTCCGGGAGCCGAACGAGCAGTACTTC
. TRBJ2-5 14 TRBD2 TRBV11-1 CASSFTTSEETQYF TGTGCCAGCAGCTTTACAACTAGCGAAGAGACCCAGTACTTC
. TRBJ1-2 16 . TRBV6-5 CASSPSDRVFGYGYTF TGTGCCAGCAGCCCTTCGGACAGAGTCTTTGGCTATGGCTACACCTTC
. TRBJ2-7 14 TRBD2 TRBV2 CASRGLAGGDEQYF TGTGCCAGCAGGGGACTAGCGGGGGGAGACGAGCAGTACTTC
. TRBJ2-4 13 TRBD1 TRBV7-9 CASSVDRVFEQYF TGTGCCAGCTCGGTAGACAGGGTCTTTGAGCAGTACTTC
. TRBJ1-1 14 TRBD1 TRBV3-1 CASSQTPGTGQAFF TGTGCCAGCAGCCAAACCCCCGGGACAGGGCAAGCTTTCTTT
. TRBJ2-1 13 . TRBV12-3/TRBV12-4 CASSWTTDNEQFF TGTGCCAGCAGCTGGACAACCGACAATGAGCAGTTCTTC
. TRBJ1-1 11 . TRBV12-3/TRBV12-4 CASKFNREAFF TGTGCCAGCAAATTCAACAGGGAGGCTTTCTTT
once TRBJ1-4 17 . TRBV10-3 CAISRVAEISGVEKLFF TGTGCCATCAGCAGGGTCGCGGAGATTAGTGGGGTTGAAAAACTGTTTTTT
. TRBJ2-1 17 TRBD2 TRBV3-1 CASSSRTSGGLRNEQFF TGTGCCAGCAGCTCCCGGACTAGCGGGGGGTTGAGAAATGAGCAGTTCTTC
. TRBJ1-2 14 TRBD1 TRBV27 CASSLTDRVEGYTF TGTGCCAGCAGTTTAACGGACAGGGTGGAGGGCTACACCTTC
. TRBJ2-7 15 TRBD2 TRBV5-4 CASSPLGGRAYEQYF TGTGCCAGCAGCCCCCTCGGCGGGAGGGCCTACGAGCAGTACTTC
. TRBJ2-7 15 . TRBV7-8 CASSSPGLTAYEQYF TGTGCCAGCTCATCTCCGGGACTGACAGCCTACGAGCAGTACTTC
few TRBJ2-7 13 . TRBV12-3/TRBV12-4 CASSQSPRTEQYF TGTGCCAGCAGTCAGTCCCCTCGCACAGAGCAGTACTTC
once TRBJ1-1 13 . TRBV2 CASRGEGHTEAFF TGTGCCAGCAGGGGGGAAGGGCACACTGAAGCTTTCTTT
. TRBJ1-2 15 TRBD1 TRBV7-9 CASSPGTGRGYGYTF TGTGCCAGCAGCCCCGGGACAGGGCGAGGCTATGGCTACACCTTC
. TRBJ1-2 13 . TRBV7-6 CASSLVGTNGYTF TGTGCCAGCAGCTTAGTGGGGACTAATGGCTACACCTTC
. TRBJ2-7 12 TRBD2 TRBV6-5 CASGGARDEQYF TGTGCTAGCGGGGGGGCCAGAGATGAGCAGTACTTC
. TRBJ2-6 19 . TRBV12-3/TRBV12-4 CASSPTIGQKTSGANVLTF TGTGCCAGCAGCCCGACTATTGGACAGAAGACCTCTGGGGCCAACGTCCTGACTTTC
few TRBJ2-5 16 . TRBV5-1 CASSLAGGTLKGTQYF TGCGCCAGCAGCTTGGCTGGAGGGACTCTTAAGGGGACCCAGTACTTC
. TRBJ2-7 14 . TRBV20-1 CSANHGRGTYEQYF TGCAGTGCAAACCATGGGAGGGGGACCTACGAGCAGTACTTC
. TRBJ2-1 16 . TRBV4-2 CASSQGARTVNNEQFF TGTGCCAGCAGCCAAGGGGCCAGGACAGTAAACAATGAGCAGTTCTTC
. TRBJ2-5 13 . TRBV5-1 CASSLVPEETQYF TGCGCCAGCAGCTTGGTTCCAGAAGAGACCCAGTACTTC
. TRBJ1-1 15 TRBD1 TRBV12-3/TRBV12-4 CASRAGTEVNTEAFF TGTGCCAGCCGCGCCGGGACAGAGGTGAACACTGAAGCTTTCTTT
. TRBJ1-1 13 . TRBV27 CASSLKGRSEAFF TGTGCCAGCAGTTTAAAGGGACGGAGTGAAGCTTTCTTT
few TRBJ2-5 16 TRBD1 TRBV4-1 CASSQGDRGQSETQYF TGCGCCAGCAGCCAGGGGGACAGGGGGCAGAGTGAGACCCAGTACTTC
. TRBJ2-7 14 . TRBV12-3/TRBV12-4 CASSRSGVAYEQYF TGTGCCAGCAGTCGTTCAGGGGTGGCCTACGAGCAGTACTTC
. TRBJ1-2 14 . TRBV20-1 CSARDAERTYGYTF TGCAGTGCTAGAGATGCTGAGAGGACTTATGGCTACACCTTC
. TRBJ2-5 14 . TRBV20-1 CSARGTENGETQYF TGCAGTGCTAGAGGCACCGAAAATGGGGAGACCCAGTACTTC
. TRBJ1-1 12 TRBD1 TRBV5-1 CASSYGTGEAFF TGCGCCAGCAGCTACGGGACAGGTGAAGCTTTCTTT
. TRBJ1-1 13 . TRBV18 CASSPQGGGRAFF TGTGCCAGCTCACCCCAGGGAGGGGGACGAGCTTTCTTT
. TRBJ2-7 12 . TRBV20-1 CSARVQADEQYF TGCAGTGCTAGAGTCCAGGCGGACGAGCAGTACTTC
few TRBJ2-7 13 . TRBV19 CASSIYTGDEQYF TGTGCCAGTAGTATCTACACCGGGGACGAGCAGTACTTC
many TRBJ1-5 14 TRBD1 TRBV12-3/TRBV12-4 CASSPTGGNQPQHF TGTGCCAGCTCCCCCACAGGGGGCAATCAGCCCCAGCATTTT
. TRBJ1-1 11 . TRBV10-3 CAISGGRLAFF TGTGCCATCAGTGGTGGACGATTGGCTTTCTTT
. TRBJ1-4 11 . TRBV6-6 CASTANEKLFF TGTGCCAGCACCGCAAATGAAAAACTGTTTTTT